This is a list of T cell receptor beta chains from one sample in a study of T cell repertoires in cytomegalovirus infection. TCRdb redid the calling of the reads with MiXCR, one entry per CDR3 protein. This sample yields around 490,000 distinct CDR3 sequences, of which around 27% are seen a single time; less than 15% belongs to the top ten. The sample comprised PBMCs. The source of these receptors is a human donor in good health (CMV status not recorded). Some clones in this sample may be carry-over from other donors' samples. Both conserved end residues are part of each CDR3. Each record gives: J gene, clone size, V gene, D gene, CDR3 protein, CDR3 DNA. D genes are given only for firm matches. Expanded clones are given a class, and other clones once, few, many or no size at all.

j_gene: TRBJ2-1; abundance: .; v_gene: TRBV9; d_gene: .; CDR3aa: CASSVELARSPYNEQFF; CDR3nt: TGTGCCAGCAGCGTAGAATTAGCGAGAAGTCCCTACAATGAGCAGTTCTTC
j_gene: TRBJ2-1; abundance: many; v_gene: TRBV29-1; d_gene: .; CDR3aa: CSVEQFNEQFF; CDR3nt: TGCAGCGTTGAACAGTTCAATGAGCAGTTCTTC
j_gene: TRBJ2-2; abundance: .; v_gene: TRBV5-5; d_gene: TRBD1; CDR3aa: CASSSTQGSSGELFF; CDR3nt: TGTGCCAGCAGCTCGACACAGGGGTCGTCCGGGGAGCTGTTTTTT
j_gene: TRBJ2-5; abundance: .; v_gene: TRBV4-3; d_gene: TRBD2; CDR3aa: CASSQDRLAGVETQYF; CDR3nt: TGCGCCAGCAGCCAAGACCGACTAGCGGGAGTGGAGACCCAGTACTTC
j_gene: TRBJ2-7; abundance: few; v_gene: TRBV27; d_gene: .; CDR3aa: CASSYAAGDEQYF; CDR3nt: TGTGCCAGCAGTTACGCCGCTGGCGACGAGCAGTACTTC
j_gene: TRBJ1-2; abundance: .; v_gene: TRBV6-2/TRBV6-3; d_gene: .; CDR3aa: CASSTAAVKYYGYTF; CDR3nt: TGTGCCAGCAGCACCGCAGCGGTAAAGTACTATGGCTACACCTTC
j_gene: TRBJ2-3; abundance: many; v_gene: TRBV12-3/TRBV12-4; d_gene: .; CDR3aa: CASSLRGRDTQYF; CDR3nt: TGTGCCAGCAGTTTACGAGGGAGAGATACGCAGTATTTT
j_gene: TRBJ1-4; abundance: .; v_gene: TRBV6-2/TRBV6-3; d_gene: .; CDR3aa: CASRPPTNEKLFF; CDR3nt: TGTGCCAGCAGACCTCCAACTAATGAAAAACTGTTTTTT
j_gene: TRBJ2-5; abundance: many; v_gene: TRBV6-1; d_gene: .; CDR3aa: CASSEASQDETQYF; CDR3nt: TGTGCCAGCAGTGAAGCTTCGCAGGACGAGACCCAGTACTTC
j_gene: TRBJ2-5; abundance: .; v_gene: TRBV29-1; d_gene: TRBD1; CDR3aa: CSVDRTGKGAQYF; CDR3nt: TGCAGCGTTGATCGGACAGGGAAAGGGGCCCAGTACTTC
j_gene: TRBJ2-7; abundance: .; v_gene: TRBV29-1; d_gene: TRBD1; CDR3aa: CSVGTGSNYEQYF; CDR3nt: TGCAGCGTTGGGACAGGGAGCAACTACGAGCAGTACTTC
j_gene: TRBJ1-1; abundance: .; v_gene: TRBV12-3/TRBV12-4; d_gene: TRBD1; CDR3aa: CASSLSVGRGLDTEAFF; CDR3nt: TGTGCCAGCAGTTTAAGCGTTGGCAGGGGGCTCGACACTGAAGCTTTCTTT
j_gene: TRBJ2-3; abundance: many; v_gene: TRBV7-6; d_gene: .; CDR3aa: CASSLETGSSTDTQYF; CDR3nt: TGTGCCAGCAGCTTAGAGACAGGATCTAGCACAGATACGCAGTATTTT
j_gene: TRBJ2-1; abundance: .; v_gene: TRBV6-6; d_gene: TRBD2; CDR3aa: CASSYRGLAGGTDYNEQFF; CDR3nt: TGTGCCAGCAGTTATAGGGGACTAGCGGGAGGAACAGACTACAATGAGCAGTTCTTC